This T cell receptor beta chain was observed in a study of cytomegalovirus exposure and HLA in healthy donors (dated by TCRdb to 2017 to 2019). Broadly, across the study: An earlier analysis of roughly 610 of the donors reported 250 to 350 Gb of sequence data and about 120 million unique TCR beta sequences obtained from 150 million to 200 million T cells. Alongside the repertoire data, information on donor age, sex, ethnicity and CMV serostatus was compiled. In a later genetic analysis, genome-wide SNP genotypes for about three fifths of the roughly 670 donors were used, and that subset was treated as a discovery cohort. Among around 400 genotyped donors of the cohort, an average of about 220,000 unique TCR beta nucleotide sequences was sequenced per donor, of which roughly 17% were non-productive. In a later analysis, previously published TCR beta repertoires from 666 donors were re-analyzed and high-resolution HLA genotyping was added so that TCR occurrence patterns could be studied. The later analysis used no new phenotypic data to find candidate immune exposures, relying instead on TCR beta sequences and their occurrence across donors. To decide whether each TCR beta V gene segment behaved as functional or pseudogenic, an earlier analysis of several hundred of the donors relied on high-throughput TCR beta sequencing. An early release covering some 640 HLA-typed donors comprised about 310 gigabases of sequencing data and tens of millions of unique TCR sequences. The number of typed donors differed by locus: about 629-630 for A, B, C, DRB1 and DQB1; 522 for DQA1; roughly 600 for DPA1; and some 470 for DPB1. The study was designed to test whether signatures of past pathogen exposure could be identified by cataloging public T cell receptors. Class I and class II HLA loci were covered by the typing at four-digit resolution. The study combined high-throughput TCR immunosequencing, statistical association of individual TCRs with disease status, and machine learning to predict cytomegalovirus infection status. Among the roughly 400 genotyped donors, approximately 76% belonged to the genetic ancestry cluster associated with self-reported Caucasian donors. A few DR-DQ haplotypes were treated as single units for association and clustering because of strong linkage in the cohort. Along with the approximately 650-subject first cohort, a separate validation cohort of over a hundred different subjects was used. All discovery cohort repertoires had been generated using a single sequencing platform. The T cell repertoires of around 670 subjects were profiled by immunosequencing and related to cytomegalovirus serostatus.

This clone was detected a few times. Its specific antigen is unknown. Per-nucleotide qualities are absent, and no much larger clonotype sits a single base away. The sample contains more than one DNA sequence encoding this CDR3. The library was produced with the immunoSEQ multiplex PCR assay. The multiplex PCR relied on a mix of 60 forward primers for TCR Vbeta segments and 13 reverse primers for TCR Jbeta segments. A multiplex PCR assay on genomic DNA amplified the CDR3 region of rearranged TCR beta genes. The amplified TCR beta libraries were sequenced on the Illumina HiSeq System as 87-base-pair reads. The published analysis was carried out like this. A later analysis tallied tens of millions of unique TCR beta chains across the 666 repertoires, and 10 million to 11 million of those chains were shared by two or more donors. A nearest-neighbor algorithm error-corrected the raw reads and collapsed the reads into unique sequences, merging closely related sequences to remove PCR and sequencing errors. Alignment of CDR3 sequences to IMGT reference sequences was used to assign V, D and J gene segments. Each retained sequence needed at least a six-nucleotide match to both a V gene segment and a J gene segment. A rearrangement was called productive if the CDR3 had no stop codons and remained in frame with V and J, and every other rearrangement was called non-productive. CDR3 was defined by IMGT convention, running from the second conserved V-encoded cysteine to the conserved J-encoded phenylalanine. In an earlier analysis of around 570 of the donors, sequences lacking an unambiguous match to a single V gene segment were excluded. An earlier analysis of 550 to 650 of the donors classified V segments as functional when productive rearrangements were above 56.7% and as segregating when the standard deviation between donors was above 5%. To diagnose cytomegalovirus status from the catalog of TCR beta chain sequences, a statistical classification framework was built. A later analysis assigned V and J genes by comparing TCR nucleotide sequences with IMGT/GENE-DB human TR gene sequences. Using the TCRdist pipeline, a later analysis assigned CDR3 sequences along with most-parsimonious VDJ recombination scenarios. In a later analysis, every TCR beta chain was defined by the combination of its CDR3 amino acid sequence and its V-gene family, and reads without a unique V-gene family were dropped. As a way to deal with suspected cross-contamination and a sequencing artifact, a later analysis dropped approximately 590 nucleotide sequences that were highly shared and had low generation probability. In a later analysis, a clonal expansion index for each public chain was calculated from normalized within-repertoire ranks of inferred template counts. In a later analysis, generation probabilities were computed using a VDJ recombination model fitted to out-of-frame rearrangements, and the results were checked against IGoR. A later analysis scored TCR-TCR, TCR-HLA and TCR-CMV co-occurrence with hypergeometric tests, applying a repertoire-size bias correction to TCR pairs. In a later analysis, false discovery rates were estimated by permuting HLA or CMV assignments 20 times. A later analysis grouped co-occurring TCRs with DBSCAN, adding TCRdist sequence similarity when clustering within HLA-allele-positive subsets. Repertoires with fewer than 30,000 or more than 120,000 public chains, plus five repertoires with anomalous nucleotide sharing, were excluded from co-occurrence clustering. What TCRdb holds here is the immuneACCESS table cut down to in-frame rearrangements. Part of the clones is not present; checked against another copy, under half of the missing clones reflect an unresolved V gene, and the others are unexplained. V and J calls and clone size are copied from that table; D and trimming were computed from the DNA. The sample table lists roughly 190,000 clones, roughly 13% of them with a count of one. The ten largest clones capture about 7.8% of the sample.

The investigation overall reported the following: In a later analysis, the rate of TCR association differed among HLA loci, with DRB1 alleles having the most associated TCRs and HLA-C alleles having the fewest. The authors suggested that the approach could potentially be extended to other disease states and immunological phenotypes. According to a later analysis, most CMV-associated TCR beta chains appeared to be HLA-restricted, and the HLA associations seemed to be driven largely by CMV exposure. Most TCR sequences were seen in very few donors, while some public TCRs were found in many individuals. The earlier analysis of a few hundred of the donors excluded some 16 rarely observed V segments, including chromosome 9 orphons, because counts were too low. In a later analysis, several top co-occurrence clusters were reported to appear linked to parvovirus B19, influenza, CMV and Epstein-Barr virus. Compared with the roughly 670-donor mean, donors in an Asian-associated ancestry cluster had fewer N-insertions in productive TCRs, according to a later genetic analysis. A few of the identified cytomegalovirus-associated TCR beta chains were confirmed in vitro to be specific for cytomegalovirus antigens. Because the 87-base-pair reads could not distinguish some IMGT-functional V segments, including TRBV6-2 and TRBV6-3, those segments were excluded. The study listed 150 to 200 TCR beta chains as associated with cytomegalovirus. Roughly uniform sequencing depth across donors was assumed in presence/absence analyses, although this assumption may not hold. A group of highly shared sequence variants was considered likely to be a technical artifact of the sequencing pipeline. The classifier was reported to diagnose cytomegalovirus status with high specificity and sensitivity in both the original and validation cohorts. Assigning TCR associations to individual alleles was difficult when HLA alleles, especially DR and DQ, strongly co-occurred. HLA typing was unavailable for some donors at each locus, so association tests used only the typed subset. Only TCR beta chains were sequenced in this cohort, and the absence of alpha or paired-chain data limited detectable features. Linkage disequilibrium might explain the correlated functional status among segregating V segments, but an unknown experimental factor could not be excluded. Broadly in line with IMGT annotations, most TCR beta V segments showed up in productive rearrangements about 90% or about 30% of the time in an earlier analysis of under 700 of the donors. In a later analysis, 15,000 to 20,000 TCR beta sequences were associated with specific HLA alleles at a false discovery rate of 0.05. In a later analysis, HLA-associated TCR beta chains were found to be more clonally expanded and to have lower generation probabilities than equally common non-associated chains. The only immune exposure information available for the cohort was CMV serostatus. A further reported finding was that TCR beta sequences accurately predicted the HLA-A and HLA-B alleles for most subjects in the first cohort. In a later genetic analysis, a missense DCLRE1C variant was associated with V-gene and J-gene trimming of TCR beta chains, and the association was replicated in an independent cohort.

CDR1 and CDR2, looked up from the germline V gene, are SGHTA and FQGNSA. V gives up 5 bases and J gives up 8 bases, and the segment between their germline ends measures 15 bases. From its cysteine to its phenylalanine, the CDR3 spans 13 amino acids. The DNA shown is the 39-base CDR3, in frame from base 1. In total, approximately 610 healthy bone marrow donors made up the cohort. All cohort members were sampled while nominally healthy, although unrecorded immune exposures were likely present. The donor tested CMV seropositive and was one of the 289 seropositive cohort members. A peripheral blood sample was provided by each donor, and peripheral blood mononuclear cells were used for TCR beta sequencing. The Qiagen DNeasy Blood Extraction Kit was used to extract genomic DNA from the blood cell samples.

The origin of this receptor is a man aged 50 to 59 in good health and CMV-seropositive. Sequencing was performed on PBMCs. The rearrangement combines TRBV7-2 with TRBJ1-2; the D segment could be TRBD1, given 5 matching bases. The bases are TGTGCCAGCAGCCCGCCTGGGGCGGAGGGCTACACCTTC. Its translation is CASSPPGAEGYTF.